Reported below is one T cell receptor (beta chain). Its antigen remains unidentified. The data were taken from a study of cytomegalovirus exposure and HLA in healthy donors. Clones were read by immunoSEQ multiplex PCR, and TCRdb kept only the in-frame ones, dropping some. The data show about 180,000 clones, 86% seen once. General study results and limits: In vitro testing confirmed a few CMV-associated chains as specific for CMV antigens. Associated with cytomegalovirus, according to the listing, were around 160 TCR beta chains. Cytomegalovirus status was reportedly diagnosed by the classifier with high sensitivity and specificity. According to a subsequent analysis, TCR clusters identified in the first cohort showed a tendency to co-occur across the approximately 110 validation repertoires.

Trimming pared 2 bases from V and 5 bases from J, leaving 13 bases between. Germline V gene data show CDR1 as SGHTA and CDR2 as FQGNSA. The CDR3 extends over 15 amino acids. This sequence was found in a man aged 18-30 years in good health and CMV-seropositive. The gene calls are TRBV7-2 and TRBJ1-5, with TRBD1 as a possible D gene (5 bases). Sequences were obtained from PBMCs. CDR3 coding DNA: TGTGCCAGCAGCTTATTCTTGGCCAGGGATCAGCCCCAGCATTTT. This sequence encodes CASSLFLARDQPQHF.